Below, one T cell receptor (beta chain) is given with its context. Its antigen remains unidentified. This entry comes from a study of T cells in localized non-small cell lung cancer. Study observations and caveats: Longer survival (overall) was linked to higher T cell density in blood. There were a median 57 of the top 100 tumor clones appearing in adjacent lung.

Produced via immunoSEQ multiplex PCR; TCRdb's table is partial and in-frame only. The table lists 60,000 or so clones, 80% to 90% of them singletons, with around 4.6% in the top ten. Germline V lookup: CDR1 SGHDT, CDR2 YYEEEE. CDR3 length: 15 residues. V shed 1 base and J shed 5 bases, with 15 bases lying between them. This clonotype originated in a man aged 35 to 70 with stage II lung adenocarcinoma. This specimen consisted of PBMCs, obtained before any cancer treatment. The chain uses TRBV5-6 and TRBJ1-1, with D unclear. The CDR3 is CASSLSGIDRTEAFF. CDR3 nucleotides: TGTGCCAGCAGCTTGAGTGGTATAGATCGGACTGAAGCTTTCTTT.